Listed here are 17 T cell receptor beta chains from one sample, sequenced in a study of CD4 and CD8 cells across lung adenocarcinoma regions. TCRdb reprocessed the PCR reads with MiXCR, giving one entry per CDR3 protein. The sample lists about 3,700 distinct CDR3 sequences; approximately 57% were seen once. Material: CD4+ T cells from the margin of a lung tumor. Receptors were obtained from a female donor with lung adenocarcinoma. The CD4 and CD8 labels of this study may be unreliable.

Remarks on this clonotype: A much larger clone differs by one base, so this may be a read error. The CDR3 DNA follows: TGTGCCAGCAGGTCGGGAGGCGCTCTCTACGAGCAGTACTTC. This codes for CASRSGGALYEQYF. The gene calls are TRBV3-1 and TRBJ2-7; 7 nucleotides align to TRBD2. V shed 6 bases and J 3 bases; nucleotides not matched to a gene: 8. In germline, CDR1 is LGHDT, CDR2 YNNKEL (reference sequence). The CDR3 length is 14 residues.

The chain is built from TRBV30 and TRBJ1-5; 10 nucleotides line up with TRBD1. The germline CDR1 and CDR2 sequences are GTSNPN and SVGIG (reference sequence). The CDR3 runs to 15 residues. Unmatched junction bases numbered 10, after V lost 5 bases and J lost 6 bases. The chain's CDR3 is CAWSTGTGVSQPQHF. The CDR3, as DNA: TGTGCCTGGTCGACCGGGACAGGGGTGAGTCAGCCCCAGCATTTT.

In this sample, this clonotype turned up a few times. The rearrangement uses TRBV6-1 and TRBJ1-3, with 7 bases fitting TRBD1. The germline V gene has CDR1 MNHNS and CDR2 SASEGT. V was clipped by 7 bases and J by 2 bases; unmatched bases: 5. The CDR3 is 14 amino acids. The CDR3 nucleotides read TGTGCCAGCATCAGGGGGATAACTGGAAACACCATATATTTT. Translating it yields CASIRGITGNTIYF.

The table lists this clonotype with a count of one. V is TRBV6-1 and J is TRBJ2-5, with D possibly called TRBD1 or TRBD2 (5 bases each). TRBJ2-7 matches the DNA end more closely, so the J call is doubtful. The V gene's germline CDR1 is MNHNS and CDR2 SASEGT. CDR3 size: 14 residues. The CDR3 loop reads CASSRDPSGYEQYF. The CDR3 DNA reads TGTGCCAGCAGTCGGGACCCCTCGGGCTACGAGCAGTACTTC.

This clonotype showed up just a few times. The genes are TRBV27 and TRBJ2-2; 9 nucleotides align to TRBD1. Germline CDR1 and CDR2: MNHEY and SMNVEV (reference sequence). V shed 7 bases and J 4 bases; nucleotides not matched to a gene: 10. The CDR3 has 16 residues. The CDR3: CASNTFGTGITGELFF. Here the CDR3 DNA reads TGTGCCAGCAATACTTTTGGGACAGGGATCACCGGGGAGCTGTTTTTT.

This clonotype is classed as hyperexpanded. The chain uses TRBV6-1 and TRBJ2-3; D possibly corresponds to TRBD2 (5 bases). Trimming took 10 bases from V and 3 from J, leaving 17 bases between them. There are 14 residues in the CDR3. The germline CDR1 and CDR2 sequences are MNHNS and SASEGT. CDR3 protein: CATRQGRGTDTQYF. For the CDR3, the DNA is TGTGCCACGCGGCAAGGGAGAGGGACAGATACGCAGTATTTT.

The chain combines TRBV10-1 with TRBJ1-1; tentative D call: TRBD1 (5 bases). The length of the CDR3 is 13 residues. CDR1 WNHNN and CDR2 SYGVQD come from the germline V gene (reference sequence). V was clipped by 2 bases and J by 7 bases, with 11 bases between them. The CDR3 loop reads CASSENRDGEAFF. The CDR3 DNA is TGCGCCAGCAGTGAGAACCGGGACGGTGAAGCTTTCTTT.

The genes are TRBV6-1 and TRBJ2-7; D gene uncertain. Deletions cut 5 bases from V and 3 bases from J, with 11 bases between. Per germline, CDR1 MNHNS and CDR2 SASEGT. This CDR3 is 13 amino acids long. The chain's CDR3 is CASSPLALYEQYF. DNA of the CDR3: TGTGCCAGCAGTCCTTTGGCACTCTACGAGCAGTACTTC.

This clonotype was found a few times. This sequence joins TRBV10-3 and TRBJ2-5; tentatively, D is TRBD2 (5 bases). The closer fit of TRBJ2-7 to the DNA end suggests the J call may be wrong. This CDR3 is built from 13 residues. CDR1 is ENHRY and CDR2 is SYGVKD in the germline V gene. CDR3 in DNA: TGTGCCATCAGTGACGGGAACTCCTACGAGCAGTACTTC. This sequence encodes CAISDGNSYEQYF.

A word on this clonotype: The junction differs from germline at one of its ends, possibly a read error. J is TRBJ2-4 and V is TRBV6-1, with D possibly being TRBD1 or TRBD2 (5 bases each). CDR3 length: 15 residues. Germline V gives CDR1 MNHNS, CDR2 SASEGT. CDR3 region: CGSVEGLSAKDTQYF. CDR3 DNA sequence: TGTGGCAGCGTCGAGGGGCTATCCGCCAAAGACACTCAGTATTTC.

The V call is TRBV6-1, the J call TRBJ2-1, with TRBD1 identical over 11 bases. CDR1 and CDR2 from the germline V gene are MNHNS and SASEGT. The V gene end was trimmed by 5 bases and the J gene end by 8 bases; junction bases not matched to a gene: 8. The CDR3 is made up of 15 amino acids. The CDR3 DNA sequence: TGTGCCAGCAGTCGGGGACAGGGGGGTCAGGATGAGCAGTTCTTC. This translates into CASSRGQGGQDEQFF.

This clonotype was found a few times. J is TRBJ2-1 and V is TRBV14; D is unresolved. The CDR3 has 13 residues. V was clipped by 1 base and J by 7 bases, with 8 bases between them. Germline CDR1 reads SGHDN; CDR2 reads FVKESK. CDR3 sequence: CASSQGNQNEQFF. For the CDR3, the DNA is TGTGCCAGCAGCCAAGGTAACCAGAATGAGCAGTTCTTC.

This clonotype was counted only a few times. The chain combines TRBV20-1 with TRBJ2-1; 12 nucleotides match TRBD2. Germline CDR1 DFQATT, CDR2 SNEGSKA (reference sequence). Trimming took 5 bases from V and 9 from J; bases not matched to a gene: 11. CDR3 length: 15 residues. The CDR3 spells CSAQLAGGLRGEQFF. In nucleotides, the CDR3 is TGCAGTGCTCAACTAGCGGGAGGACTCCGAGGTGAGCAGTTCTTC.

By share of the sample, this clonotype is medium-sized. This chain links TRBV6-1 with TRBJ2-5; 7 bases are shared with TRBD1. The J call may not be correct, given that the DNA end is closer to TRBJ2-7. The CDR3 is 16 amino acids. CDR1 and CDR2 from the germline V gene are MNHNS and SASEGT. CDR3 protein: CASSASIWTGLYEQYF. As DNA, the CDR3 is TGTGCCAGCAGTGCTAGTATATGGACAGGTCTCTACGAGCAGTACTTC.

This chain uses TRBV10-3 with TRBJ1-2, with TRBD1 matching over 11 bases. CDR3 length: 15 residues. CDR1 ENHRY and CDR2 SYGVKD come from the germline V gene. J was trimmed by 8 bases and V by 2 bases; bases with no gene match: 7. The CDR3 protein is CAISELEGQGEGYTF. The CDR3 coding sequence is TGTGCCATCAGTGAGCTAGAGGGACAGGGGGAAGGCTACACCTTC.

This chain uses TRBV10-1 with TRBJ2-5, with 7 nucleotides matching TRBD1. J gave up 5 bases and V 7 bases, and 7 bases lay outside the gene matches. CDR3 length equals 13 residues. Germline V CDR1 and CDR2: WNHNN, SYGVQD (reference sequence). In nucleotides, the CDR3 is TGCGCCAGCACGGACAGGCTGGGTGAGACCCAGTACTTC. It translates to CASTDRLGETQYF.

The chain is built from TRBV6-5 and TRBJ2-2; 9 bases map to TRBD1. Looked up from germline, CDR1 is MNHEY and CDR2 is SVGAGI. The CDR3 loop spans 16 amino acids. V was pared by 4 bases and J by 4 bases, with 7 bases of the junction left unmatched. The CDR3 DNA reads TGTGCCAGCAGTTCCGGACAGGGGATCGGCACCGGGGAGCTGTTTTTT. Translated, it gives CASSSGQGIGTGELFF.